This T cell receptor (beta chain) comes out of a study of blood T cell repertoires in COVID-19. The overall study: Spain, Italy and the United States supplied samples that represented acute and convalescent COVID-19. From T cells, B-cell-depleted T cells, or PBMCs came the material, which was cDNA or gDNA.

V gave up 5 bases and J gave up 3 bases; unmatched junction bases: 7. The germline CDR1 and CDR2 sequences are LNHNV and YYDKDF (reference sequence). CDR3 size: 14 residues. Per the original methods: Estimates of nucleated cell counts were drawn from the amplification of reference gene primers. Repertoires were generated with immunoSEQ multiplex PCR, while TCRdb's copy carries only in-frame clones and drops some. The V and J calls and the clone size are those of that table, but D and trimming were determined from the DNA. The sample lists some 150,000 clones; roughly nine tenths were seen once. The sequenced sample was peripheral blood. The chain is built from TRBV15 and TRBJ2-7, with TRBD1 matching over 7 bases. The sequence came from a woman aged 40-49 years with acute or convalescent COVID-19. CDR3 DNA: TGTGCCACCAGCGCTGACAGGGTTGTCTACGAGCAGTACTTC. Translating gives CATSADRVVYEQYF.